Each of the 15 T cell receptor beta chains below was sequenced from the same sample in a study of blood T cell repertoires in COVID-19. This table comes from immunoSEQ multiplex PCR, and its TCRdb copy is limited to in-frame clones, with some not included. Altogether about 160,000 clones are present, 82% being singletons, with the ten largest covering about 20%. Sequences were obtained from peripheral blood. The receptors stem from an elderly woman with acute or convalescent COVID-19.

This chain uses TRBV30 with TRBJ1-3; D is undetermined. Deletions cut 3 bases from V and 2 bases from J, with 8 bases between. CDR3 length: 13 residues. Looked up from germline, CDR1 is GTSNPN and CDR2 is SVGIG (reference sequence). CDR3 residues: CAWRDWTGNTIYF. CDR3 DNA: TGTGCCTGGAGGGACTGGACTGGAAACACCATATATTTT.

This clone was recorded only once. The rearrangement uses TRBV9 and TRBJ2-7; TRBD2 matches 7 bases. The CDR3 covers 15 residues. Trimming removed 1 base from V and 9 bases from J; junction bases left unmatched: 13. Germline CDR1 and CDR2: SGDLS and YYNGEE. The CDR3 DNA reads as TGTGCCAGCAGCGTAAGTCTAGCGGAAGCGGGCTCGCAGTACTTC. It yields the protein CASSVSLAEAGSQYF.

V gene TRBV27 combines with J gene TRBJ2-7, with TRBD1 matching over 11 bases. In germline, CDR1 is MNHEY, CDR2 SMNVEV (reference sequence). This CDR3 has 14 amino acids. V shed 3 bases, J shed 3 bases, and the junction held 1 base outside the gene matches. This CDR3 reads CASSFGTGGYEQYF. The CDR3 DNA follows: TGTGCCAGCAGTTTCGGGACAGGGGGCTACGAGCAGTACTTC.

This clone was counted between two and nine times. This sequence joins TRBV6-5 and TRBJ1-1; D ambiguous. Trimming left V 6 bases short and J 0 bases short, with 14 bases between. The CDR3 consists of 15 residues. Germline assignment: CDR1 MNHEY and CDR2 SVGAGI. The CDR3 loop is CASSLNRDLNTEAFF. Here the CDR3 DNA reads TGTGCCAGCAGCCTAAACCGGGATCTGAACACTGAAGCTTTCTTT.

The chain recombines TRBV2 with TRBJ2-7; 7 nucleotides align to TRBD2. V was pared by 3 bases and J by 5 bases, with 10 bases of the junction left unmatched. The CDR3 contains 15 residues. CDR1 SNHLY and CDR2 FYNNEI come from the germline V gene. The CDR3 DNA follows: TGTGCCAGCAGTGAGTTAGAGCGGGAAGTCGACGAGCAGTACTTC. Translated: CASSELEREVDEQYF.

This clone was detected only a few times. The identical CDR3 is also encoded by other nucleotide sequences in the sample. The rearrangement links TRBV5-1 to TRBJ2-1; D is possibly TRBD2 (6 bases). Germline CDR1 is SGHRS and CDR2 is YFSETQ. V was cut by 0 bases and J by 3 bases, with 10 bases left in between. This CDR3 region has 15 residues. DNA for the CDR3: TGCGCCAGCAGCTTGGCCTCGGGGGTCTACAATGAGCAGTTCTTC. Translating it yields CASSLASGVYNEQFF.

The rearrangement uses TRBV5-8 and TRBJ2-7, with 7 bases aligning to TRBD1. Germline values: CDR1 SGHTS, CDR2 YDEGEE. The CDR3 is 15 residues long. V was clipped by 4 bases and J by 3 bases; unmatched bases: 10. CDR3 sequence reads: CASSLDRLSDYEQYF. DNA for the CDR3: TGTGCCAGCAGCCTGGACAGGTTGTCCGACTACGAGCAGTACTTC.

The chain carries TRBV9 and TRBJ2-1; D is ambiguous. Germline values: CDR1 SGDLS, CDR2 YYNGEE. V was trimmed by 0 bases and J by 4 bases, leaving 5 bases between them. The length of the CDR3 is 13 residues. DNA for the CDR3: TGTGCCAGCAGCGTAGAGAGTTACAATGAGCAGTTCTTC. This gives the protein CASSVESYNEQFF.

The chain employs TRBV29-1 and TRBJ2-4, with D perhaps matching TRBD2 (6 bases). CDR1 and CDR2 from the germline V gene are SQVTM and ANQGSEA. V was shortened by 3 bases and J by 1 base, with 13 bases between the two germline ends. CDR3 size: 15 residues. The CDR3 DNA reads as TGCAGCGTTGACATAGCGGAGCCGGCCAAAAACATTCAGTACTTC. Protein sequence: CSVDIAEPAKNIQYF.

The V and J genes are TRBV5-1 and TRBJ2-3; D uncertain. CDR1 is SGHRS, CDR2 YFSETQ, per germline. Trimming stripped 4 bases from V and 2 bases from J, with 14 bases between. The CDR3 covers 15 residues. The CDR3: CASSVLGPPTDTQYF. The DNA of the CDR3 is TGCGCCAGCAGCGTACTCGGTCCCCCCACAGATACGCAGTATTTT.

The V gene is TRBV4-1, the J gene TRBJ1-2; D gene unclear. Per germline, CDR1 MGHRA and CDR2 YSYEKL. The CDR3 loop spans 15 amino acids. V was clipped by 4 bases and J by 2 bases, with 14 bases between them. This CDR3 reads CASSPSWTANYGYTF. CDR3 in DNA: TGCGCCAGCAGCCCGTCGTGGACTGCCAACTATGGCTACACCTTC.

This clone is a singleton in its sample. J is TRBJ1-1 and V is TRBV29-1; tentatively, D is TRBD1 (6 bases). Germline CDR1 SQVTM, CDR2 ANQGSEA. The CDR3 spans 13 residues. Trimming took 8 bases from V and 1 from J, leaving 14 bases between them. CDR3 coding DNA: TGCAGCTGGGACGGGGGGGCGAACACTGAAGCTTTCTTT. Its protein product is CSWDGGANTEAFF.

The chain combines TRBV5-6 with TRBJ2-6, with D maybe TRBD2 (7 bases). The ends were cut back, 10 bases at V and 6 bases at J, with 23 bases in the middle. The CDR3 runs to 16 residues. CDR1 is SGHDT, CDR2 YYEEEE, per germline. CDR3 protein: CAFPARGASEANVLTF. In DNA form, the CDR3 reads TGTGCCTTCCCCGCCCGGGGGGCGAGCGAGGCCAACGTCCTGACTTTC.

The sample holds one count of this clone. The chain is built from TRBV2 and TRBJ1-5; D not certain. Germline V gene lookup returns CDR1 SNHLY and CDR2 FYNNEI. The V end lost 4 bases, the J end lost 3 bases, and 7 bases lay between the germline ends. The CDR3 is 13 amino acids. CDR3 protein: CASSGNFNQPQHF. CDR3 sequence (DNA): TGTGCCAGCAGTGGTAACTTCAATCAGCCCCAGCATTTT.

There are a few counts of this clone. The V and J genes are TRBV19 and TRBJ2-7; a possible D gene is TRBD2 (6 bases). Germline V gene data show CDR1 as LNHDA and CDR2 as SQIVND (reference sequence). The germline V and J ends were trimmed by 7 bases and 2 bases, with 24 bases remaining between them. There are 17 residues in the CDR3. The CDR3 is CASNPPRGKRNAYEQYF. Written as DNA, the CDR3 is TGTGCCAGTAACCCCCCGCGGGGCAAAAGGAACGCCTACGAGCAGTACTTC. Full variable domain (rest looked up from reference TRBV19 and TRBJ2-7): DGGITQSPKYLFRKEGQNVTLSCEQNLNHDAMYWYRQDPGQGLRLIYYSQIVNDFQKGDIAEGYSVSREKKESFPLTVTSAQKNPTAFYLCASNPPRGKRNAYEQYFGPGTRLTVT.